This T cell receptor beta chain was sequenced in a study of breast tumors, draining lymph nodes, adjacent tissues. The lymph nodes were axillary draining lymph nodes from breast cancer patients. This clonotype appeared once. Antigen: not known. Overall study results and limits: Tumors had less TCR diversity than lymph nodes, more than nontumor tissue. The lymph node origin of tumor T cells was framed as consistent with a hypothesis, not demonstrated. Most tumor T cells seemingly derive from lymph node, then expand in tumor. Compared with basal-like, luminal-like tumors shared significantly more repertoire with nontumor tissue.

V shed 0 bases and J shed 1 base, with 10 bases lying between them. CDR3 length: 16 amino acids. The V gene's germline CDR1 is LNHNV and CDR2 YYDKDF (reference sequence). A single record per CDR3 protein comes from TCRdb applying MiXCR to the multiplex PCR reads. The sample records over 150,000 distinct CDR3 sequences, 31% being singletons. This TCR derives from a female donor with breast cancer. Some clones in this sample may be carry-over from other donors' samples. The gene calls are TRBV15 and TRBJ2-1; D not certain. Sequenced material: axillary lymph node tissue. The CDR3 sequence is CATSRDIASSYNEQFF. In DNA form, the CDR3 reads TGTGCCACCAGCAGAGATATCGCTTCGTCCTACAATGAGCAGTTCTTC. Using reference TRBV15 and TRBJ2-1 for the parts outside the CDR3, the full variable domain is DAMVIQNPRYQVTQFGKPVTLSCSQTLNHNVMYWYQQKSSQAPKLLFHYYDKDFNNEADTPDNFQSRRPNTSFCFLDIRSPGLGDTAMYLCATSRDIASSYNEQFFGPGTRLTVL.